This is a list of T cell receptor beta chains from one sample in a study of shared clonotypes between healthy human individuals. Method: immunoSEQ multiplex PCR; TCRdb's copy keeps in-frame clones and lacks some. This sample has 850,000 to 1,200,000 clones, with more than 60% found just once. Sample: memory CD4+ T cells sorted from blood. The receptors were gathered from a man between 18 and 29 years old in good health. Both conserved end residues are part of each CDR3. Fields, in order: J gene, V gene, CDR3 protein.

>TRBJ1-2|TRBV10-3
CAISGTVGYGYTF
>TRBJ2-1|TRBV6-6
CASSYPTGGTYNEQFF
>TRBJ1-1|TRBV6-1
CASRSRTGGTEAFF
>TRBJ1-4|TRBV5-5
CASSSRGSDEKLFF
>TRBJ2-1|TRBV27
CASSRRTADNEQFF
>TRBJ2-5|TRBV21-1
CASSTTTEYQETQYF
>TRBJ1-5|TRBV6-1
CASSEPPVTPQHF
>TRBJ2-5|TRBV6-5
CASSPGTRASETQYF
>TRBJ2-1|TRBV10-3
CAISGPGGTRASYNEQFF
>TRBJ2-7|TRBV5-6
CASSLARAGGMSYEQYF
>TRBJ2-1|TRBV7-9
CASSQSNNEQFF
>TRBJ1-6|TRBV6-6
CASSYVGGENSPLHF
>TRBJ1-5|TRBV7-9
CASSHNRGSSNQPQHF
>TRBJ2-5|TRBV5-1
CASSPRGSRQETQYF
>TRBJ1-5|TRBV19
CASSIPQGHQPQHF
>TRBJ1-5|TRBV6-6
CASSYPSQPQHF
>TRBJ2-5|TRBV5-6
CASSHWTKRTQYF
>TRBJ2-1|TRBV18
CASSPYRGAYNEQFF
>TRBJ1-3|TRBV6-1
CASSLAAQGSWAIYF
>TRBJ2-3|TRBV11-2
CASSARLAGGPDPDTQYF
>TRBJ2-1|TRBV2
CASTPLGNEQFF
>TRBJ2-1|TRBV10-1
CASSESGPSLWNEQFF
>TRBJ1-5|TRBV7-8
CASSVQGAGNQPQHF
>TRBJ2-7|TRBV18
CASSGTSGTRQYF
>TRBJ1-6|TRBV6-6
CASSYAPQGGSPLHF
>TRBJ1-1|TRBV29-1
CSVATGTSGTTEAFF
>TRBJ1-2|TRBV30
CAWTPAALWGYTF
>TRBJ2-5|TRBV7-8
CASSLAGPALVGETQYF
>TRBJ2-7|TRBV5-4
CASSQGGRAPGEQYF
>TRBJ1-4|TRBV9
CASSGGDRATNEKLFF
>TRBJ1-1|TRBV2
CASPTPVATEAFF
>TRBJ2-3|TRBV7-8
CASSVGGSSTDTQYF
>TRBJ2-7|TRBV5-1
CASSPPAVEQYF
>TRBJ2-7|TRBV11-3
CASSLASGLPYEQYF
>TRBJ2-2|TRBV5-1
CASSSGGTSYTGELFF
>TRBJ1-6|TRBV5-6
CASSLGQYSPLHF
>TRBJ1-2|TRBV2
CASSGEAYYGYTF
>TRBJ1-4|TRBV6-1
CASSEARGGNEKLFF
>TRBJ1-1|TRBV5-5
CASSDTIGERTEAFF
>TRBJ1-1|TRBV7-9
CASTREEGTNTEAFF
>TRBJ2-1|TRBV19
CASSKVRGNEQFF
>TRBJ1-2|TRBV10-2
CASRTGGYTF
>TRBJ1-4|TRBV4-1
CASSQRGEVREKLFF
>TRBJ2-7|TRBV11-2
CASSLDSGGEQYF
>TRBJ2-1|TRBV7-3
CASSLDRTSINEQFF
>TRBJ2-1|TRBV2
CASSISPGTGNPLLF
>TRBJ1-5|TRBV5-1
CASSIDSRNQPQHF
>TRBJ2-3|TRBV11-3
CASSLGPGGTDTQYF
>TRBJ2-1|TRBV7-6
CASSPNSDRQFF
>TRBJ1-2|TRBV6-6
CASSPGALNYGYTF
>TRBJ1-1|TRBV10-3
CAISEDRYTEAFF
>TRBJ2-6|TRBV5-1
CASSPTGTGANVLTF
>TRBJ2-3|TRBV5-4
CASSLLAGGRGTDTQYF
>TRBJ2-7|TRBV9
CASSVGLGEAGYEQYF
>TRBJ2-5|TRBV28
CASSFPAGGKETQYF
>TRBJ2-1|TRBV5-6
CASSLGQYNEQFF